This T cell receptor beta chain was recovered during a study of blood T cell repertoires in COVID-19. Across the study: The cDNA or gDNA used as material had been derived from T cells, B-cell-depleted T cells, or PBMCs.

The germline V gene encodes CDR1 SGHDT and CDR2 YYEEEE. The CDR3 runs 14 residues. V was shortened by 2 bases and J by 8 bases, with 16 bases between the two germline ends. Profiling relied on immunoSEQ multiplex PCR, and the TCRdb table lists in-frame clones only, not all of them. The data contain roughly 150,000 clones, 80% to 90% of them seen just once; the ten biggest clones take up around 2.5%. V usage is TRBV5-6 and J usage is TRBJ1-2, with D perhaps TRBD1 (5 bases). The sequence was collected from a woman aged 70 to 79 with acute or convalescent COVID-19. Sequenced input: peripheral blood. The CDR3 region is CASSFADTLGGYTF. For the CDR3, the DNA is TGTGCCAGCAGCTTTGCGGACACACTGGGGGGCTACACCTTC.